This T cell receptor beta chain was sequenced in a study of control samples from healthy donors and cancer patients. TCRdb keeps only in-frame clones here, not all; method: immunoSEQ multiplex PCR. The table includes about 86,000 clones, roughly 89% detected once. In germline, CDR1 is MDHEN, CDR2 SYDVKM. This CDR3 is 15 amino acids long. V shed 6 bases, J shed 5 bases, and the junction held 8 bases outside the gene matches. The sample consisted of PBMCs. The sequence was collected from a woman in her 50s with colorectal cancer. V gene TRBV28 combines with J gene TRBJ1-5; TRBD1 agrees at 9 bases. CDR3 DNA: TGTGCCAGCAGCTCACCCGGGACAGGGCATCAGCCCCAGCATTTT. This codes for CASSSPGTGHQPQHF.